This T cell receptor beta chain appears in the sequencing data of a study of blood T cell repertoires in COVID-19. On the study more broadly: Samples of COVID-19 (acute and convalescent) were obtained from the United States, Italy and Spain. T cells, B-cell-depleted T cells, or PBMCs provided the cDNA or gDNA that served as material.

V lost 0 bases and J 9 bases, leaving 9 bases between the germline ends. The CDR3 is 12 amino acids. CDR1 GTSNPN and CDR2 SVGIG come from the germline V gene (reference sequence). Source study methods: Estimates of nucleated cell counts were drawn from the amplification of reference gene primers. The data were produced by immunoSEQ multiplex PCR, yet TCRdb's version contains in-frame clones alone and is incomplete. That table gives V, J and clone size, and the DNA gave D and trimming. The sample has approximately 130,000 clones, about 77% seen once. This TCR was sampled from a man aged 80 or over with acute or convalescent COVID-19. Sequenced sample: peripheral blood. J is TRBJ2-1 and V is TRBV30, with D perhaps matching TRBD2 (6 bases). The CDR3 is CAWSVQGGEQFF. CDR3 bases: TGTGCCTGGAGTGTTCAGGGAGGTGAGCAGTTCTTC.